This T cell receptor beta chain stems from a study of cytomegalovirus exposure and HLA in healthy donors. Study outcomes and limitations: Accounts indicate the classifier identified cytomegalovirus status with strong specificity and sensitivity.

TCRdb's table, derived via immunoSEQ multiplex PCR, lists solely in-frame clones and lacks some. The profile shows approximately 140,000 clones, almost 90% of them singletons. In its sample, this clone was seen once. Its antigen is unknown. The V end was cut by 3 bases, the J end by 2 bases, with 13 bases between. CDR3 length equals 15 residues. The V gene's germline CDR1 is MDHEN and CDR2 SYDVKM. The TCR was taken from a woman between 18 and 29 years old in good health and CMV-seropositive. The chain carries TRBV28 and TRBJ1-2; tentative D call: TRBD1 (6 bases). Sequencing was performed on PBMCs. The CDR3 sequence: CASSFRGGGNYGYTF. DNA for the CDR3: TGTGCCAGCAGTTTCAGGGGAGGGGGGAACTATGGCTACACCTTC.